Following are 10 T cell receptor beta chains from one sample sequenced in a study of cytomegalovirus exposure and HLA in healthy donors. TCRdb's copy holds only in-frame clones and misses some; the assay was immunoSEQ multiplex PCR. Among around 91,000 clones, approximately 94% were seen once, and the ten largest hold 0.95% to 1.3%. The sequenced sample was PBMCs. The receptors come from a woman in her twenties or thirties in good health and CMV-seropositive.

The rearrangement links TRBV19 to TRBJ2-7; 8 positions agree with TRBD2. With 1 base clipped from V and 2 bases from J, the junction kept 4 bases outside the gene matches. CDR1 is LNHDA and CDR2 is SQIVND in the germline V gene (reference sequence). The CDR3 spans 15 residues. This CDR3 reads CASSIGSGGPYEQYF. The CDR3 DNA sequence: TGTGCCAGTAGTATAGGTTCGGGAGGGCCCTACGAGCAGTACTTC.

The CDR3 protein is CASSPMGGKGPGELFF. CDR3 DNA: TGTGCCAGCAGCCCAATGGGGGGAAAGGGGCCCGGGGAGCTGTTTTTT. The V call is TRBV7-3, the J call TRBJ2-2; D might be TRBD2 (6 bases). This CDR3 has 16 residues. Trimming removed 5 bases at V and 6 bases at J, with 19 bases between. Per germline, CDR1 SGHTA and CDR2 FQGTGA.

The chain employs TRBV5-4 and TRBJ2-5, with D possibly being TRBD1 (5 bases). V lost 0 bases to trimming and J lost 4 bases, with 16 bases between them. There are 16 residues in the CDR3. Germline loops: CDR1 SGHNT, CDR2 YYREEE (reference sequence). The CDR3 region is CASSLGTQDIVETQYF. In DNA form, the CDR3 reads TGTGCCAGCAGCTTGGGGACACAGGACATCGTAGAGACCCAGTACTTC.

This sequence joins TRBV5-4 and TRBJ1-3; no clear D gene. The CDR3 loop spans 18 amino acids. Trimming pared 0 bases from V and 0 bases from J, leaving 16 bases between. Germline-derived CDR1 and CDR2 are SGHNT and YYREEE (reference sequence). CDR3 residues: CASSLDPAAAYSGNTIYF. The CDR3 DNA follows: TGTGCCAGCAGCTTGGATCCCGCGGCAGCGTACTCTGGAAACACCATATATTTT.

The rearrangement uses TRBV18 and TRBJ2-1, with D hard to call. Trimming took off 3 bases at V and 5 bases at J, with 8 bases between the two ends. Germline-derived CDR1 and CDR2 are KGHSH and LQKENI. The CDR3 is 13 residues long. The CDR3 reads CASSPTHDNEQFF. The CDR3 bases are TGTGCCAGCTCACCGACACATGACAATGAGCAGTTCTTC.

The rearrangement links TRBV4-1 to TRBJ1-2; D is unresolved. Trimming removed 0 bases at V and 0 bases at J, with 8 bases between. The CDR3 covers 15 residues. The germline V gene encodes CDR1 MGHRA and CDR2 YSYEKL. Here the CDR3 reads CASSQDWLANYGYTF. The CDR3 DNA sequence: TGCGCCAGCAGCCAAGATTGGTTAGCTAACTATGGCTACACCTTC.

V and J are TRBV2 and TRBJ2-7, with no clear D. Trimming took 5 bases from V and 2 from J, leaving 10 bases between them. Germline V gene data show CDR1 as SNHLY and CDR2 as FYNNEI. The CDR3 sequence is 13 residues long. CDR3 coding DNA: TGTGCCAGCAGTCCCACAGCAGCCTACGAGCAGTACTTC. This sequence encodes CASSPTAAYEQYF. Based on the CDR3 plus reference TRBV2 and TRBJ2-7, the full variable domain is EPEVTQTPSHQVTQMGQEVILRCVPISNHLYFYWYRQILGQKVEFLVSFYNNEISEKSEIFDDQFSVERPDGSNFTLKIRSTKLEDSAMYFCASSPTAAYEQYFGPGTRLTVT.

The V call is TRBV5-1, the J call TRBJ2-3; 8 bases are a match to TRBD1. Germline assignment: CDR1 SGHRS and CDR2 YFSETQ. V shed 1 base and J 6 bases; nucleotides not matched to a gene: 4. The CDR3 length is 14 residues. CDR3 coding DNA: TGCGCCAGCAGCTTGACAGGGGGACGCGATACGCAGTATTTT. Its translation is CASSLTGGRDTQYF.

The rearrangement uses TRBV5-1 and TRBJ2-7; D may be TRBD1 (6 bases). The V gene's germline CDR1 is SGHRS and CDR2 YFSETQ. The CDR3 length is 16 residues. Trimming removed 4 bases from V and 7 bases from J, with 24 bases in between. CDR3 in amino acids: CASSLPTPTRTGEQYF. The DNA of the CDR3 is TGCGCCAGCAGCCTGCCCACCCCGACAAGAACAGGGGAGCAGTACTTC.

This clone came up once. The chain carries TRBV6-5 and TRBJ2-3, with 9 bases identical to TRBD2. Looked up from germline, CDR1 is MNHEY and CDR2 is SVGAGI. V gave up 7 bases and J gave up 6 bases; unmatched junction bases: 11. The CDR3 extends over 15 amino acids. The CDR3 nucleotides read TGTGCCAGCACCCCAGATAGCGGGAGATGGGATACGCAGTATTTT. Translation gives CASTPDSGRWDTQYF.